Described below is a single T cell receptor (beta chain) sequence and its context. The antigen is undetermined. These data originate in a study of T cell responses to AZD1222 COVID-19 vaccine. Assay used: immunoSEQ multiplex PCR; TCRdb lists only in-frame clones, some missing. The sample holds some 130,000 clones; 80% to 90% are singletons and the top ten take under 2.5%. Regarding the study as a whole: Baseline serology detected seropositivity in only 6 or 7 AZD1222 recipients. Spike-specific TCR breadth and depth both grew after two AZD1222 doses.

Trimming removed 5 bases from V and 3 bases from J; junction bases left unmatched: 7. Germline-derived CDR1 and CDR2 are MNHEY and SVGAGI. The CDR3 has 15 residues. The TCR sequence derives from an adult in good health. V usage is TRBV6-5 and J usage is TRBJ1-3, with 7 positions matching TRBD1. The source was peripheral blood, collected on day 0 of AZD1222 vaccination. CDR3 DNA: TGTGCCAGCAGTCCGGACAGGACGGGTGGAAACACCATATATTTT. It yields the protein CASSPDRTGGNTIYF.